Included here is one T cell receptor (beta chain) sequence, with context. The data were obtained in a study of T-cell reconstitution after alpha-beta-depleted transplantation in children. Construction of the TCRbeta library involved unique molecular identifiers. TCRdb reanalysed the PCR reads using MiXCR and keeps one entry per CDR3 protein. The data hold some 520,000 distinct CDR3 sequences, with approximately 29% observed a single time. Per the germline V gene, CDR1 is SGHTA and CDR2 is FQGTGA. The V end lost 7 bases, the J end lost 5 bases, and 11 bases lay between the germline ends. The CDR3 spans 12 residues.

This chain joins TRBV7-3 and TRBJ2-5, with D unclear. Source: PBMCs from the stem cell graft donor, taken from the stem cell graft. This receptor was identified in a human donor who donated a stem cell graft to a child with aplastic anemia. This chain's CDR3 is CASTSALETQYF. In DNA, the CDR3 is TGTGCCAGCACCTCCGCCCTGGAGACCCAGTACTTC.